A single sample is the source of the 7 T cell receptor beta chains below, sequenced in a study of blood T cell repertoires in COVID-19. Produced via immunoSEQ multiplex PCR; TCRdb's table is partial and in-frame only. Among 200,000 to 250,000 clones listed, 65% to 85% were seen once. Sequencing was performed on peripheral blood. All receptors derive from a woman older than 75 with acute or convalescent COVID-19.

This chain connects TRBV27 to TRBJ1-5; TRBD1 aligns across 9 bases. V was pared by 5 bases and J by 4 bases, with 6 bases of the junction left unmatched. This CDR3 spans 15 amino acids. CDR1 and CDR2 (germline): MNHEY, SMNVEV (reference sequence). The CDR3 nucleotides read TGTGCCAGCAGTACCGGGACAGGGTTGAATCAGCCCCAGCATTTT. As protein: CASSTGTGLNQPQHF.

This clone was found once. This CDR3 is CATLMNPTTRKNIAKNIQYF. CDR3 DNA sequence: TGCGCCACCCTAATGAACCCTACGACACGAAAGAATATAGCCAAAAACATTCAGTACTTC. The genes are TRBV10-1 and TRBJ2-4; D remains ambiguous. CDR1 and CDR2 from the germline V gene are WNHNN and SYGVQD (reference sequence). Trimming took 10 bases from V and 0 from J, leaving 31 bases between them. The CDR3 has 20 residues.

CDR3 region: CASSADSQETQYF. The CDR3, as DNA: TGTGCCAGCAGCGCTGACAGCCAAGAGACCCAGTACTTC. This chain uses TRBV7-3 with TRBJ2-5; possibly TRBD1 for D (5 bases). Germline V gene sequence: CDR1 SGHTA, CDR2 FQGTGA. The V end was cut by 5 bases, the J end by 1 base, with 8 bases between. This CDR3 spans 13 amino acids.

The J gene is TRBJ1-5, the V gene TRBV19; 7 positions agree with TRBD1. The V segment lost 8 bases and the J segment 7 bases; nucleotides outside the gene matches: 17. Germline CDR1 LNHDA, CDR2 SQIVND (reference sequence). The CDR3 runs 16 residues. The CDR3 sequence is CASGEQGPPGEQPQHF. The CDR3, as DNA: TGTGCCAGTGGGGAACAGGGGCCACCCGGCGAACAGCCCCAGCATTTT.

V gene TRBV6-6 combines with J gene TRBJ2-7; 14 nucleotides agree with TRBD2. The germline V gene has CDR1 MNHNY and CDR2 SVGAGI (reference sequence). The CDR3 runs to 14 residues. Trimming cost V 6 bases and J 6 bases; bases outside gene matches: 4. This CDR3 reads CASSLGLAGGEQYF. The CDR3 DNA reads as TGTGCCAGCAGCCTCGGACTAGCGGGGGGCGAGCAGTACTTC.

For the CDR3, the DNA is TGTGCCAGCAGCTTGAGGTCAGGGGTACCCGCGTGGGAGCAGTACTTC. Protein: CASSLRSGVPAWEQYF. This chain connects TRBV5-8 to TRBJ2-7; D may be TRBD1 (6 bases). The germline V gene has CDR1 SGHTS and CDR2 YDEGEE. The germline V and J ends were trimmed by 1 base and 7 bases, with 21 bases remaining between them. CDR3 length: 16 residues.

The J gene is TRBJ1-4, the V gene TRBV9, with TRBD1 matching 8 bases. V was clipped by 4 bases and J by 5 bases; unmatched bases: 7. Germline V CDR1 and CDR2: SGDLS, YYNGEE. This CDR3 contains 15 residues. The DNA for the CDR3 is TGTGCCAGCAGCCAAGGACAGGGCCGAAATGAAAAACTGTTTTTT. Translated: CASSQGQGRNEKLFF.